The rows below give T cell receptor beta chains drawn from one sample of a study of cytomegalovirus exposure and HLA in healthy donors. Libraries were prepared by immunoSEQ multiplex PCR; TCRdb keeps only in-frame clonotypes and omits some of them. The sample lists under 200,000 clones, about 75% seen once, with over 1.1% in the top ten. The material sequenced was PBMCs. These receptors were obtained from a man aged 18-30 years in good health and CMV-seronegative. Each CDR3 is given with its conserved first and last residue. The D gene is left open where the match is weak. Not every row has a clone size; where given, it reads once, few, many or a size class.

v_call	clone_size	d_call	j_call	cdr3_aa	cdr3_nt
TRBV5-4	-	-	TRBJ1-1	CASSSQMNTEAFF	TGTGCCAGCAGTTCACAAATGAACACTGAAGCTTTCTTT
TRBV29-1	-	-	TRBJ2-3	CSVVEGSSTDTQYF	TGCAGCGTTGTGGAGGGGTCGAGCACAGATACGCAGTATTTT
TRBV5-6	-	-	TRBJ1-4	CASSLRRAKEKLFF	TGTGCCAGCAGCTTGAGGCGGGCAAAGGAAAAACTGTTTTTT
TRBV7-8	few	-	TRBJ2-3	CASSTHPPGTSTDTQYF	TGTGCCAGCAGCACTCACCCGCCGGGGACTAGCACAGATACGCAGTATTTT
TRBV18	-	TRBD1	TRBJ2-7	CASSPNGQGYEQYF	TGTGCCAGCTCACCAAATGGACAGGGCTACGAGCAGTACTTC
TRBV7-2	-	TRBD1	TRBJ2-2	CASSRPGQGYGTGELFF	TGTGCCAGCAGCCGACCGGGACAGGGGTATGGCACCGGGGAGCTGTTTTTT
TRBV7-2	-	TRBD1	TRBJ2-7	CASSLARGREQYF	TGTGCCAGCAGCTTAGCGAGGGGGCGCGAGCAGTACTTC
TRBV13	-	TRBD1	TRBJ2-5	CASSHWGQVQETQYF	TGTGCCAGCAGCCACTGGGGACAGGTCCAAGAGACCCAGTACTTC
TRBV5-4	few	-	TRBJ2-6	CASSPQFTGANVLTF	TGTGCCAGCAGCCCACAGTTTACCGGGGCCAACGTCCTGACTTTC
TRBV9	-	-	TRBJ2-2	CASSVTGNTGELFF	TGTGCCAGCAGCGTAACCGGGAACACCGGGGAGCTGTTTTTT
TRBV30	-	-	TRBJ2-7	CAWGREYEQYF	TGTGCCTGGGGCCGGGAATACGAGCAGTACTTC
TRBV27	-	TRBD2	TRBJ2-1	CASSFDDSSGFLSSYNEQFF	TGTGCCAGCAGTTTTGATGATTCTAGCGGCTTCTTAAGCTCCTACAATGAGCAGTTCTTC
TRBV5-6	-	-	TRBJ2-1	CASSLQFYNEQFF	TGTGCCAGCAGCTTACAGTTTTACAATGAGCAGTTCTTC
TRBV7-2	-	-	TRBJ2-7	CASSLAWGLQEQYF	TGTGCCAGCAGCTTAGCGTGGGGCTTACAAGAGCAGTACTTC
TRBV4-2	-	-	TRBJ2-7	CASSLSGKYEQYF	TGTGCCAGCAGCCTCAGCGGAAAATACGAGCAGTACTTC
TRBV5-6	-	-	TRBJ1-5	CASSLFGGNQPQHF	TGTGCCAGCAGCTTGTTCGGAGGTAATCAGCCCCAGCATTTT
TRBV19	-	TRBD2	TRBJ2-7	CASSTPGTSGSYEQYF	TGTGCCAGTAGTACGCCCGGGACTAGCGGATCCTACGAGCAGTACTTC
TRBV9	-	TRBD2	TRBJ2-3	CASSVGRTSASTDTQYF	TGTGCCAGCAGCGTAGGCAGGACTAGTGCTAGCACAGATACGCAGTATTTT
TRBV19	-	TRBD1	TRBJ1-2	CASRTRGQEPNYGYTF	TGTGCCAGCCGAACCAGAGGACAGGAGCCTAACTATGGCTACACCTTC
TRBV2	-	TRBD1	TRBJ2-1	CASRFRDRAYYGQFF	TGTGCCAGCAGATTCCGGGACAGGGCTTATTATGGGCAGTTCTTC
TRBV19	-	TRBD1	TRBJ1-5	CASSTTGATQPQHF	TGTGCCAGTAGTACTACAGGGGCGACTCAGCCCCAGCATTTT
TRBV4-3	-	-	TRBJ2-2	CASSQEGSWQGPTGELFF	TGCGCCAGCAGCCAAGAAGGGAGTTGGCAGGGGCCCACCGGGGAGCTGTTTTTT
TRBV9	few	TRBD2	TRBJ2-3	CASSPEGLAGYWADTQYF	TGTGCCAGCAGCCCGGAGGGACTAGCGGGATATTGGGCAGATACGCAGTATTTT
TRBV6-4	-	TRBD1	TRBJ2-7	CASSATGTGGVYEQYF	TGTGCCAGCAGTGCTACCGGGACAGGGGGAGTCTACGAGCAGTACTTC
TRBV6-1	-	-	TRBJ2-3	CASSDSRGGVGTDTQYF	TGTGCCAGCAGTGATAGTAGGGGGGGTGTAGGCACAGATACGCAGTATTTT
TRBV13	-	-	TRBJ2-3	CASSPTIWADTQYF	TGTGCCAGCAGCCCGACTATCTGGGCGGATACGCAGTATTTT
TRBV27	few	-	TRBJ2-7	CASHRSSDVYEQYF	TGTGCCAGCCACCGGAGTAGCGATGTCTACGAGCAGTACTTC
TRBV6-6	-	-	TRBJ2-6	CASSTGFPGANVLTF	TGTGCCAGCAGTACGGGGTTCCCGGGGGCCAACGTCCTGACTTTC
TRBV5-1	-	TRBD2	TRBJ2-2	CASSLVSGLAGTGELFF	TGCGCCAGCAGCTTGGTGTCGGGACTAGCTGGCACCGGGGAGCTGTTTTTT
TRBV7-9	-	TRBD2	TRBJ2-3	CASSLAGGPMGNTQYF	TGTGCCAGCAGCTTAGCGGGAGGGCCAATGGGGAATACGCAGTATTTT
TRBV6-1	-	-	TRBJ2-7	CASSLKTVSYEQYF	TGTGCCAGCAGCCTAAAGACAGTCTCCTACGAGCAGTACTTC
TRBV18	few	TRBD1	TRBJ1-1	CASSPGQGSSTEAFF	TGTGCCAGCTCGCCCGGACAGGGGTCGAGCACTGAAGCTTTCTTT
TRBV30	-	-	TRBJ1-3	CAWGLGNTIYF	TGTGCCTGGGGCCTTGGAAACACCATATATTTT
TRBV27	once	TRBD2	TRBJ2-3	CASSLIPWASGMADTQYF	TGTGCCAGCAGCCTAATCCCATGGGCTAGCGGGATGGCAGATACGCAGTATTTT
TRBV7-9	-	TRBD1	TRBJ1-5	CSSSPGEGQSQPQHF	TGTTCCAGCAGCCCTGGCGAGGGACAGTCTCAGCCCCAGCATTTT
TRBV7-2	-	-	TRBJ2-7	CASSLEILDEQYF	TGTGCCAGCAGCTTAGAGATACTGGACGAGCAGTACTTC
TRBV4-3	-	-	TRBJ2-3	CASSQDSLGGSTDTQYF	TGCGCCAGCAGCCAAGATTCTCTGGGGGGTAGCACAGATACGCAGTATTTT
TRBV7-9	-	TRBD1	TRBJ2-2	CASSLLLQGVGTGELFF	TGTGCCAGCAGCTTACTCCTGCAGGGGGTAGGGACCGGGGAGCTGTTTTTT
TRBV11-3	-	TRBD1	TRBJ2-7	CASSWDRGTEQYF	TGTGCCAGCAGCTGGGACAGGGGAACCGAGCAGTACTTC
TRBV21-1	-	-	TRBJ2-1	CASGWGLAGGGEQFF	TGTGCCAGTGGGTGGGGACTAGCGGGAGGGGGGGAGCAGTTCTTC
TRBV7-6	once	-	TRBJ2-2	CASSTAQGIDTGELFF	TGTGCCAGCAGCACAGCACAGGGCATCGACACCGGGGAGCTGTTTTTT
TRBV6-5	-	-	TRBJ2-7	CASSFPGEQYF	TGTGCCAGCAGTTTCCCCGGCGAGCAGTACTTC
TRBV6-5	-	TRBD2	TRBJ2-2	CASSRDYDTGELFF	TGTGCCAGCAGCCGGGACTACGACACCGGGGAGCTGTTTTTT
TRBV25-1	-	TRBD2	TRBJ2-1	CASQGPGLDSYNEQFF	TGTGCCAGTCAAGGGCCGGGACTAGACTCCTACAATGAGCAGTTCTTC
TRBV7-9	-	-	TRBJ2-5	CASSSRGGVRETQYF	TGTGCCAGCAGCTCGAGGGGAGGAGTCAGGGAGACCCAGTACTTC
TRBV7-2	-	TRBD1	TRBJ2-3	CASSLAMGGQDRERYF	TGTGCCAGCAGCTTAGCGATGGGTGGGCAGGACAGGGAGCGGTATTTT
TRBV11-2	-	-	TRBJ1-1	CASSFGNTEAFF	TGTGCCAGCAGCTTCGGGAACACTGAAGCTTTCTTT